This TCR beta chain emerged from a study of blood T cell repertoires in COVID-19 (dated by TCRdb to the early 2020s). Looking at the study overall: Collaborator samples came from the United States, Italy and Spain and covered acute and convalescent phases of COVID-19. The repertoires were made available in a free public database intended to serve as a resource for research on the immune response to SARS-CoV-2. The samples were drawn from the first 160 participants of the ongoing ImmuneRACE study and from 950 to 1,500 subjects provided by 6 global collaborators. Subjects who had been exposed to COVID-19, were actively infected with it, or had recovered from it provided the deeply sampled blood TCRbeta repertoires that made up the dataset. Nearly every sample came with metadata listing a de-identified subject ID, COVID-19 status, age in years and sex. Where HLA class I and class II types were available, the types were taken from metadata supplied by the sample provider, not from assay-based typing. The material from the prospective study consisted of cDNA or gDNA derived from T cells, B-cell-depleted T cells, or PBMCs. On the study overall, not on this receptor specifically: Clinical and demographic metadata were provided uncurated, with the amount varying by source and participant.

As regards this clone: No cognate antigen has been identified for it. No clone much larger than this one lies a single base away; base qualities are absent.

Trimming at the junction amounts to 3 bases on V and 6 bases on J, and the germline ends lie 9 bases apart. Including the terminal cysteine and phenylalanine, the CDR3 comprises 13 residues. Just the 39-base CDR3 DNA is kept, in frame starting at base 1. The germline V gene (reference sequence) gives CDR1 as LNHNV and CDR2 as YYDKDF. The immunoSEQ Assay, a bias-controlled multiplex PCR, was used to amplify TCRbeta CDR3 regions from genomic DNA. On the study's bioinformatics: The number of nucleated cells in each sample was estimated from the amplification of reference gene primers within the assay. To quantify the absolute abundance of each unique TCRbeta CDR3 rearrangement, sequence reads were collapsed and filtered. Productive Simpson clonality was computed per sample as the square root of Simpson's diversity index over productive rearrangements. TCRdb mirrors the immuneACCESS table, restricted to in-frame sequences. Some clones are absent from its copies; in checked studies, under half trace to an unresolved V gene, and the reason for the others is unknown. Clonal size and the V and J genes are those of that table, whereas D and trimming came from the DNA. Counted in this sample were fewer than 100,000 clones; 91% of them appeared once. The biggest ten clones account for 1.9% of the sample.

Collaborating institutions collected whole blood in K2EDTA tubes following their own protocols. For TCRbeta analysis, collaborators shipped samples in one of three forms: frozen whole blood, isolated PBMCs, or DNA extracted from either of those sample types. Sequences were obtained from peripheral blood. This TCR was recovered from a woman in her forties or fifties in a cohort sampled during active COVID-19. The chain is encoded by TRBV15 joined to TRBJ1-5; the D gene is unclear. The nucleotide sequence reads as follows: TGTGCCACCAGCAGCTCCTTCCGTCAGCCCCAGCATTTT. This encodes CATSSSFRQPQHF.